The present entry profiles one TCR beta chain with its context. What it recognizes is unknown. Deep was the level used in running the assay. The assay was immunoSEQ multiplex PCR, and TCRdb's table has in-frame clones only and misses some. The sample has about 2.4 million clones; 93% are singletons. These data come from a study of shared clonotypes between healthy human individuals. CDR1 is MNHEY and CDR2 is SMNVEV in the germline V gene (reference sequence). V shed 3 bases, J shed 10 bases, and the junction held 13 bases outside the gene matches. The CDR3 is made up of 16 amino acids. Study-wide results and limits: Clonotype sharing levels among donors were expected to vary with sequencing depth. It was the non-shared clonotypes that had lower generation probabilities than clonotypes shared by all four donors.

The sequence was collected from a man aged 18 to 29 in good health. Some clones in this sample may be carry-over from other donors' samples. The source material was naive CD4+ T cells from PBMCs. Subset specified: CD45RA+ positively selected. V usage is TRBV27 and J usage is TRBJ1-4, with TRBD1 matching over 8 bases. For the CDR3, the DNA is TGTGCCAGCAGTTTTCTTCGTCCGACAGGGACAGGAAAACTGTTTTTT. Protein sequence: CASSFLRPTGTGKLFF. Variable domain in full (rest from reference TRBV27 and TRBJ1-4): EAQVTQNPRYLITVTGKKLTVTCSQNMNHEYMSWYRQDPGLGLRQIYYSMNVEVTDKGDVPEGYKVSRKEKRNFPLILESPSPNQTSLYFCASSFLRPTGTGKLFFGSGTQLSVL.